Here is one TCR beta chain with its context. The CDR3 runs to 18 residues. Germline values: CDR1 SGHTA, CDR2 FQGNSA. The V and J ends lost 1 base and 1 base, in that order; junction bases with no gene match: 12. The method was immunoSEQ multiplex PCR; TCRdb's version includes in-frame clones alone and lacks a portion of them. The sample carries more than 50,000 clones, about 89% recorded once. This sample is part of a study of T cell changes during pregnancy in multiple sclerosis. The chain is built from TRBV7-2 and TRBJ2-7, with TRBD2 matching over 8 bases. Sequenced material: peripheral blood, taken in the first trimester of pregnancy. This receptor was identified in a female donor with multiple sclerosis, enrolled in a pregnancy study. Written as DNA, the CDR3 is TGTGCCAGCAGCTTAGTCTCCTCCAGCGGGAGTGTGTCCTACGAGCAGTACTTC. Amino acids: CASSLVSSSGSVSYEQYF.